The 19 T cell receptor beta chains reported below all come from one sample, sequenced in a study of regulatory T cells in long-lasting Graves disease. iRepertoire HTBI primers and Arm-PCR of CDR3 regions built TCR beta libraries. TCRdb reanalysed the multiplex PCR reads using MiXCR and keeps one entry per CDR3 protein. The sample has hundreds of thousands of distinct CDR3 sequences, approximately 12% seen once. The time point denotes: newly diagnosed GD, antithyroid drugs for less than 3 months. Scientists built the TCR library using RNA that was extracted from PBMCs. This sample was shared with a second study, whose subject was T cells in Graves' hyperthyroidism and ophthalmopathy.

Here the sequenced sample was peripheral blood mononuclear cells (PBMCs), taken at new diagnosis, from a patient treated with antithyroid drugs. These receptors were collected from a woman aged 30 to 39 with Graves disease.

About this clonotype itself: A clone one base away is much larger, so this may be a read error. The chain recombines TRBV19 with TRBJ2-7, with D possibly TRBD1 on 5 matching bases. Per germline, CDR1 LNHDA and CDR2 SQIVND (reference sequence). The CDR3 spans 16 residues. The V end lost 3 bases, the J end lost 7 bases, and 22 bases lay between the germline ends. CDR3 in amino acids: CASSIRVTGLYNEQYF. CDR3 coding DNA: TGTGCCAGTAGTATCAGGGTAACTGGCCTCTACAATGAGCAGTACTTC.

This clonotype was counted many times. V is TRBV28 and J is TRBJ2-1; no clear D. Germline CDR1 and CDR2: MDHEN and SYDVKM. Deletions cut 6 bases from V and 9 bases from J, with 15 bases between. The CDR3 totals 13 residues. The CDR3 loop reads CASSPSFGGEQFF. The CDR3 nucleotides are TGTGCCAGCAGCCCTTCCTTCGGCGGTGAGCAGTTCTTC.

This clonotype has only a few counts. CDR3 nucleotides: TGTGCCAGCAGTTACTCCGGGACTAGCGGCTCCTACGAGCAGTACTTC. Translated, it gives CASSYSGTSGSYEQYF. The rearrangement joins TRBV6-5 to TRBJ2-7, with TRBD2 matching 11 bases. The CDR3 is 16 residues long. Germline values: CDR1 MNHEY, CDR2 SVGAGI. The V and J ends lost 0 bases and 0 bases, in that order; junction bases with no gene match: 1.

The chain has TRBV19 and TRBJ2-1; 11 bases line up with TRBD2. With 5 bases clipped from V and 9 bases from J, the junction kept 9 bases outside the gene matches. This CDR3 is 15 amino acids long. Germline V gene lookup returns CDR1 LNHDA and CDR2 SQIVND (reference sequence). CDR3 in DNA: TGTGCCAGTAGTGTGGCTCCTAGCGGGGGGAGTGAGCAGTTCTTC. Residues: CASSVAPSGGSEQFF.

There are a few counts of this clonotype. The V gene is TRBV27, the J gene TRBJ2-3; 9 nucleotides line up with TRBD1. Trimming cost V 4 bases and J 4 bases; bases outside gene matches: 9. This CDR3 region has 16 residues. Germline V gene sequence: CDR1 MNHEY, CDR2 SMNVEV (reference sequence). The CDR3 DNA reads as TGTGCCAGCAGTTGGACCGGGACAGGGACTGCAGATACGCAGTATTTT. It encodes CASSWTGTGTADTQYF.

The CDR3 nucleotides read TGTGCCACCAGTGTTAACAGGGAAAGCACAGATACGCAGTATTTT. Amino acids: CATSVNRESTDTQYF. The chain is built from TRBV24-1 and TRBJ2-3, with a weak D call TRBD1 (6 bases). This CDR3 spans 15 amino acids. The germline V gene encodes CDR1 KGHDR and CDR2 SFDVKD. Trimming took 5 bases from V and 0 from J, leaving 11 bases between them.

With respect to this clonotype: A much larger clone lies one base from this, so it may be a read error. The chain has TRBV29-1 and TRBJ2-3, with D perhaps matching TRBD2 (5 bases). Germline V lookup: CDR1 SQVTM, CDR2 ANQGSEA. V lost 4 bases to trimming and J lost 11 bases, with 16 bases between them. CDR3 size: 12 residues. CDR3 DNA sequence: TGCAGCGTTGGAAAGCGGCAGGTTCAGCAGTATTTT. Translation: CSVGKRQVQQYF.

With regard to this clonotype: With a much larger clone just one base away, this may be a read error. This rearrangement joins TRBV13 to TRBJ2-5; 7 bases match TRBD2. The J call is in doubt because the DNA end fits TRBJ2-1 better. In germline, CDR1 is PRHDT, CDR2 FYEKMQ (reference sequence). The CDR3 consists of 15 residues. This chain's CDR3 is CASSFRSEGGNEQFF. DNA for the CDR3: TGTGCCAGCAGCTTTAGGTCGGAGGGAGGGAACGAGCAGTTCTTC.

This clonotype occurred many times. The chain employs TRBV2 and TRBJ1-1; D might be TRBD1 (6 bases). The CDR3 loop spans 14 amino acids. V gave up 4 bases and J gave up 5 bases, with 14 bases separating them. Per the germline V gene, CDR1 is SNHLY and CDR2 is FYNNEI. The CDR3 spells CASSVDSWGTEAFF. As DNA, the CDR3 is TGTGCCAGCAGTGTGGACAGCTGGGGGACTGAAGCTTTCTTT.

This clonotype has at least ten counts. V is TRBV7-2 and J is TRBJ1-2, with 8 bases matching TRBD1. Trimming at V came to 1 base and at J to 7 bases, leaving 8 bases not matched to a gene. Per the germline V gene, CDR1 is SGHTA and CDR2 is FQGNSA. This CDR3 region has 15 residues. CDR3 coding DNA: TGTGCCAGCAGCTTAGAAGGGACAGGATCATTTGGCTACACCTTC. Amino acids: CASSLEGTGSFGYTF.

Remarks on this clonotype: A much more abundant neighbour one base away suggests this may be a read error. V is TRBV6-2 or TRBV6-3 and J is TRBJ2-1, with 9 nucleotides matching TRBD1. The end of the DNA aligns better with TRBJ2-5, so the J call may be wrong. Germline-derived CDR1 and CDR2 are MNHEY and SVGEGT. The CDR3 is 16 residues long. The CDR3 protein is CASSQSNRGRRETQYF. For the CDR3, the DNA is TGTGCCAGCAGTCAAAGCAACAGGGGGCGCCGGGAGACCCAGTACTTC.

This clonotype was found many times. The CDR3 is CSVETGANVLTF. The CDR3 DNA reads as TGCAGCGTTGAAACGGGGGCCAACGTCCTGACTTTC. The chain has TRBV29-1 and TRBJ2-6; D remains unclear. The CDR3 loop spans 12 amino acids. The germline gives CDR1 SQVTM, CDR2 ANQGSEA. V lost 2 bases and J lost 4, with 3 bases in between.

The gene calls are TRBV27 and TRBJ2-3, with TRBD2 identical over 8 bases. The CDR3 is 18 residues long. J lost 6 bases, V lost 3 bases, and 17 bases had no gene match. Germline V gene lookup returns CDR1 MNHEY and CDR2 SMNVEV (reference sequence). The CDR3 DNA reads as TGTGCCAGCAGTTTTCGGCGGGGGGCGGGAGCCGTCACGGATACGCAGTATTTT. It codes for CASSFRRGAGAVTDTQYF.

This clonotype was found many times. V is TRBV30 and J is TRBJ1-2; the match to TRBD1 covers 7 bases. The ends lost 1 base at V and 4 bases at J; junction bases unmatched: 6. CDR1 is GTSNPN and CDR2 is SVGIG in the germline V gene (reference sequence). The CDR3 has 14 residues. In DNA form, the CDR3 reads TGTGCCTGGAGTGAGACAGGGCTCAGCTATGGCTACACCTTC. This codes for CAWSETGLSYGYTF.

The chain combines TRBV2 with TRBJ2-2, with 11 bases fitting TRBD2. Germline-derived CDR1 and CDR2 are SNHLY and FYNNEI. With V trimmed by 9 bases and J by 2 bases, 5 bases remained unmatched. The CDR3 has 15 amino acids. The CDR3 is CARATSGTNTGELFF. CDR3 bases: TGTGCCAGGGCGACTAGCGGGACCAACACCGGGGAGCTGTTTTTT.

The gene calls are TRBV20-1 and TRBJ1-2; D unclear. Trimming cost V 3 bases and J 4 bases, with 12 bases left between them. This CDR3 comprises 13 residues. Germline-derived CDR1 and CDR2 are DFQATT and SNEGSKA (reference sequence). The DNA for the CDR3 is TGCAGTGCTAGGCCTCAGGAATTCTATGGCTACACCTTC. Residues: CSARPQEFYGYTF.

This clonotype occurred many times. This chain uses TRBV19 with TRBJ2-5; D is unclear. The CDR3 has 13 residues. Germline V CDR1 and CDR2: LNHDA, SQIVND (reference sequence). Trimming stripped 6 bases from V and 1 base from J, with 9 bases between. CDR3 sequence reads: CASRGLGQETQYF. For the CDR3, the DNA is TGTGCCAGTAGGGGCCTCGGCCAAGAGACCCAGTACTTC.

This clonotype showed up many times. The chain employs TRBV12-3 or TRBV12-4 and TRBJ1-1, with no clear D. The V end was cut by 2 bases, the J end by 6 bases, with 4 bases between. The length of the CDR3 is 11 residues. This CDR3 reads CASSLSAEAFF. As DNA, the CDR3 is TGTGCCAGCAGTTTATCAGCTGAAGCTTTCTTT.

This clonotype was observed at least ten times. The chain couples TRBV6-2 or TRBV6-3 to TRBJ2-2; TRBD2 aligns across 8 bases. CDR3 length: 14 amino acids. Germline V lookup: CDR1 MNHEY, CDR2 SVGEGT. The V segment lost 7 bases and the J segment 5 bases; nucleotides outside the gene matches: 6. CDR3: CASTGGLRTGELFF. The CDR3 DNA reads as TGTGCCAGCACGGGAGGGCTGAGGACCGGGGAGCTGTTTTTT.